This T cell receptor beta chain stems from a study of CD8+CD57+ T cells in acquired aplastic anemia. CDR3 and TCR beta VDJ profiling relied on a genomic DNA template. TCRdb reprocessed the reads via MiXCR and lists one record per CDR3 protein. The repertoire holds 190,000 or so distinct CDR3 sequences, over 60% seen once, with about 31% in the top ten. The sequencing sample was made of sorted CD4+, CD8+, or CD8+CD57+ T cells (not recorded which) from PBMCs. The sequence was obtained from a human donor in good health.

CDR3 DNA sequence: TGTGCCACCAGTGACCCCGGGAGCGGGGGGGCATCTGAGCAGTTCTTC. Translating gives CATSDPGSGGASEQFF. This chain links TRBV24-1 with TRBJ2-1; 10 bases align to TRBD2. The germline CDR1 and CDR2 sequences are KGHDR and SFDVKD. This CDR3 has 16 residues. Trimming removed 4 bases from V and 9 bases from J; junction bases left unmatched: 11.